This T cell receptor (beta chain) was identified during a study of blood T cell repertoires in COVID-19. Method: immunoSEQ multiplex PCR; TCRdb's copy keeps in-frame clones and lacks some. The data contain more than 80,000 clones, around 86% of them seen just once; the ten biggest clones take up 8%. This clone has more than one count but fewer than ten. This CDR3 spans 16 amino acids. Unmatched junction bases numbered 13, after V lost 5 bases and J lost 6 bases. Germline V gene data show CDR1 as SEHNR and CDR2 as FQNEAQ (reference sequence). The chain links TRBV7-9 to TRBJ2-7; 10 bases align to TRBD2. This receptor was obtained from a man aged 50-59 years with active COVID-19. The sample comprised peripheral blood. CDR3 sequence (DNA): TGTGCCAGCAGCGTCTCCCTAGCGGGAGCCTCCCCCGAGCAGTACTTC. Its translation: CASSVSLAGASPEQYF.